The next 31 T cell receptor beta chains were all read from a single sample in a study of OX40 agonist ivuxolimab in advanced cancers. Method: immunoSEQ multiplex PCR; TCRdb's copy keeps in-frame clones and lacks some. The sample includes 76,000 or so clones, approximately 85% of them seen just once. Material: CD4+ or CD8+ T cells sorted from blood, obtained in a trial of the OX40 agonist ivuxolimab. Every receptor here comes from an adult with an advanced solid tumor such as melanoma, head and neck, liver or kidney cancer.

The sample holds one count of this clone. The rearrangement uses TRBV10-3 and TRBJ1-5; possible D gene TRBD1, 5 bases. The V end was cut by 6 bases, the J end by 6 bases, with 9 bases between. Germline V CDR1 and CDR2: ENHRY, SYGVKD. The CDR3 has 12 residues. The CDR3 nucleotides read TGTGCCATCAGGACAGAAGGTCAGCCCCAGCATTTT. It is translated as CAIRTEGQPQHF.

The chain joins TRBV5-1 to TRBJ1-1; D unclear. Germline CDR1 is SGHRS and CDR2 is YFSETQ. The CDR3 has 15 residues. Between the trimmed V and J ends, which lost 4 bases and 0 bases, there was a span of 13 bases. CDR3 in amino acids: CASSTGGPMNTEAFF. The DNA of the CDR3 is TGCGCCAGCAGCACGGGAGGGCCTATGAACACTGAAGCTTTCTTT.

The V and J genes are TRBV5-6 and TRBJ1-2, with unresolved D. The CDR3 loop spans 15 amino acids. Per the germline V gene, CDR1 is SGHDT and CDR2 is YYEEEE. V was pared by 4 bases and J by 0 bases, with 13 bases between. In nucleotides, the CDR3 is TGTGCCAGCAGCCAATACACAGTACCTAACTATGGCTACACCTTC. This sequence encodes CASSQYTVPNYGYTF. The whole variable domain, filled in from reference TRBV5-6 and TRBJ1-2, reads DAGVTQSPTHLIKTRGQQVTLRCSPKSGHDTVSWYQQALGQGPQFIFQYYEEEERQRGNFPDRFSGHQFPNYSSELNVNALLLGDSALYLCASSQYTVPNYGYTFGSGTRLTVV.

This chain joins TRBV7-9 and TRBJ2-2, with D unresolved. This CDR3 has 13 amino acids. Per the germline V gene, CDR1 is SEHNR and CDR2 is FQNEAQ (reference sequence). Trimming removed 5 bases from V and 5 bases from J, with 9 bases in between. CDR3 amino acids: CASSPDGTGELFF. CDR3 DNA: TGTGCCAGCAGCCCAGACGGGACCGGGGAGCTGTTTTTT.

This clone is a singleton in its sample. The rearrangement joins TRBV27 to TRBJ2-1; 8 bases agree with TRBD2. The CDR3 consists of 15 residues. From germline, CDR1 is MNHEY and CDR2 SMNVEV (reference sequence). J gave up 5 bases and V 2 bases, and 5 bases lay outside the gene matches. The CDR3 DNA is TGTGCCAGCAGTTTAGGCGGGGGGCGGAACAATGAGCAGTTCTTC. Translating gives CASSLGGGRNNEQFF.

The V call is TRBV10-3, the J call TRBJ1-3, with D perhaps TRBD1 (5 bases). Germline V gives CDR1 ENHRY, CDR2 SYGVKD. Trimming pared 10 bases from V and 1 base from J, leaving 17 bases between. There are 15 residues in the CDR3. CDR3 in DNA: TGTGCCACTCTCCCGACAGTTCCTTCTGGAAACACCATATATTTT. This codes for CATLPTVPSGNTIYF.

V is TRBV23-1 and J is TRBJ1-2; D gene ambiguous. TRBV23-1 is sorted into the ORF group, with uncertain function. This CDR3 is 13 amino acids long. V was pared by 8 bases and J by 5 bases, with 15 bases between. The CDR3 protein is CASSTPQRYGYTF. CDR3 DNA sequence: TGCGCCAGCTCTACCCCCCAAAGGTATGGCTACACCTTC.

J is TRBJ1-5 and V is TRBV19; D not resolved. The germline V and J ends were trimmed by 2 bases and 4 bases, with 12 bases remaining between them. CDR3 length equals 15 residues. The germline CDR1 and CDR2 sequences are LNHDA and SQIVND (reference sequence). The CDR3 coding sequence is TGTGCCAGTAGTATAAGGCCCGGATCGAATCAGCCCCAGCATTTT. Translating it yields CASSIRPGSNQPQHF. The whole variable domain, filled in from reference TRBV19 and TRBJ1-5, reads DGGITQSPKYLFRKEGQNVTLSCEQNLNHDAMYWYRQDPGQGLRLIYYSQIVNDFQKGDIAEGYSVSREKKESFPLTVTSAQKNPTAFYLCASSIRPGSNQPQHFGDGTRLSIL.

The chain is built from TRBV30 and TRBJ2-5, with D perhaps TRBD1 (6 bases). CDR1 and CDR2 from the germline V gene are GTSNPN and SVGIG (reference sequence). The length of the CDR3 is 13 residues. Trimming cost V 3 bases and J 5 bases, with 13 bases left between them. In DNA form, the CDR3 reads TGTGCCTGGAGCGCCGCTGACAGGGAGACCCAGTACTTC. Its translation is CAWSAADRETQYF.

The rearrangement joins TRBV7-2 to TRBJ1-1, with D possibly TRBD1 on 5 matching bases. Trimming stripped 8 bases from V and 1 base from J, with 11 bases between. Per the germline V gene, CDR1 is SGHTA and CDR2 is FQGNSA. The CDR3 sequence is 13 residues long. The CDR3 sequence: CASLRDGNTEAFF. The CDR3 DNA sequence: TGTGCCAGCCTAAGGGACGGGAACACTGAAGCTTTCTTT. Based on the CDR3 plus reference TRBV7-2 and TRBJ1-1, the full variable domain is GAGVSQSPSNKVTEKGKDVELRCDPISGHTALYWYRQSLGQGLEFLIYFQGNSAPDKSGLPSDRFSAERTGGSVSTLTIQRTQQEDSAVYLCASLRDGNTEAFFGQGTRLTVV.

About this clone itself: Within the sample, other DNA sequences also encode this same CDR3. The chain's CDR3 is CASSPGQSTDTQYF. In DNA form, the CDR3 reads TGTGCCAGCAGCCCCGGACAAAGCACAGATACGCAGTATTTT. The chain combines TRBV7-2 with TRBJ2-3, with a possible D match to TRBD1 (5 bases). Trimming cost V 5 bases and J 0 bases, with 9 bases left between them. Germline CDR1 and CDR2: SGHTA and FQGNSA. The CDR3 spans 14 residues.

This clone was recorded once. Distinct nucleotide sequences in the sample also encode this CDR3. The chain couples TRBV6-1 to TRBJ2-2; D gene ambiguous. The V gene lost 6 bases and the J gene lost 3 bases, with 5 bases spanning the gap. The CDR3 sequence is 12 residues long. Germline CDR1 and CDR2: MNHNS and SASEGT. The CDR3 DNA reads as TGTGCCAGCAGCCACTACACCGGGGAGCTGTTTTTT. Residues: CASSHYTGELFF.

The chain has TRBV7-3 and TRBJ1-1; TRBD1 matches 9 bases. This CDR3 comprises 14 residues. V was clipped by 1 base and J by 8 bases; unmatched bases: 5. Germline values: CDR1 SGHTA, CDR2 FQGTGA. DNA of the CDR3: TGTGCCAGCAGCTTAATGGGACAGGGTTTAGAAGCTTTCTTT. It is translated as CASSLMGQGLEAFF.

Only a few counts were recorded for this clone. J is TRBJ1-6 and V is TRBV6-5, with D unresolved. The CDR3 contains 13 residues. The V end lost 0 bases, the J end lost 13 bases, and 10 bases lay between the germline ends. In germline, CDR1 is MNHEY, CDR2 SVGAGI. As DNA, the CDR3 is TGTGCCAGCAGTTACTCAACGGCCATCCCCCTCCACTTT. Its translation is CASSYSTAIPLHF.

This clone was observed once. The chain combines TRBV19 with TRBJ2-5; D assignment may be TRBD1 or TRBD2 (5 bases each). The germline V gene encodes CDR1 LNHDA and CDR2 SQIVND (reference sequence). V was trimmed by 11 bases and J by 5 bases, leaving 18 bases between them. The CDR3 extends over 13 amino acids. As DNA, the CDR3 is TGTGCCGCCGGGGTCCAGGGAAGCGAGACCCAGTACTTC. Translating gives CAAGVQGSETQYF.

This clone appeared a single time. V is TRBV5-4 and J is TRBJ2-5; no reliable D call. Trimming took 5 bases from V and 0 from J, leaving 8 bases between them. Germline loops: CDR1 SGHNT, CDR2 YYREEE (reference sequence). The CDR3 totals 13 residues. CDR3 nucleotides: TGTGCCAGCAGTTTAGAGTACCAAGAGACCCAGTACTTC. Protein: CASSLEYQETQYF.

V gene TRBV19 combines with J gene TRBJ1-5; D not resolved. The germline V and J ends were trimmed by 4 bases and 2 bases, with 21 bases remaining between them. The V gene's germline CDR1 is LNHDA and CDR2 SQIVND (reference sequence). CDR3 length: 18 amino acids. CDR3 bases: TGTGCCAGTAGTAAAAGGCGTGGGGAAGAGTTGGGCAATCAGCCCCAGCATTTT. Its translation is CASSKRRGEELGNQPQHF.

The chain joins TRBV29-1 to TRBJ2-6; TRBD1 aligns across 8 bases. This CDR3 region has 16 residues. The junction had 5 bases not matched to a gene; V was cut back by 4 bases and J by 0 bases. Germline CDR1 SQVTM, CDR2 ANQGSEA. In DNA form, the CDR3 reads TGCAGCGTTGGGGGTCAGGGGGCCTCTGGGGCCAACGTCCTGACTTTC. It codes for CSVGGQGASGANVLTF.

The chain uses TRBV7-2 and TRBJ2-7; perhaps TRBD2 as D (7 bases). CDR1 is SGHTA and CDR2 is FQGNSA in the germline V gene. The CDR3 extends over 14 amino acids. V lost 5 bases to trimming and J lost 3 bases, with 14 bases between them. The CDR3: CASSLEGGGYEQYF. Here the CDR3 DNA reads TGTGCCAGCAGCCTCGAGGGAGGGGGCTACGAGCAGTACTTC.

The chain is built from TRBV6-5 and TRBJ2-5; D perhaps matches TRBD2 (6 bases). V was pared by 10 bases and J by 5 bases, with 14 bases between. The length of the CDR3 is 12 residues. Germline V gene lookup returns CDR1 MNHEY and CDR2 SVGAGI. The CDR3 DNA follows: TGTGCCACCGGGGGAGCTGCGGAGACCCAGTACTTC. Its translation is CATGGAAETQYF.

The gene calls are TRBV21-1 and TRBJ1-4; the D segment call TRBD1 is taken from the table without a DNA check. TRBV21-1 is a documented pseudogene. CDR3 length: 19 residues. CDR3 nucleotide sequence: TGTGCCAGCAGCAAAGCCGGGGTGAGAGGACAGGATAAAAATGAAAAACTGTTTTTT. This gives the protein CASSKAGVRGQDKNEKLFF.

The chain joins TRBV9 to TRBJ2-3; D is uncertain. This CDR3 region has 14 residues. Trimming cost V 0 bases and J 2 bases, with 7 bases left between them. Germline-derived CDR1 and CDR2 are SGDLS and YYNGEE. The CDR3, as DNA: TGTGCCAGCAGCGTAGAGGTTTTCACAGATACGCAGTATTTT. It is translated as CASSVEVFTDTQYF.

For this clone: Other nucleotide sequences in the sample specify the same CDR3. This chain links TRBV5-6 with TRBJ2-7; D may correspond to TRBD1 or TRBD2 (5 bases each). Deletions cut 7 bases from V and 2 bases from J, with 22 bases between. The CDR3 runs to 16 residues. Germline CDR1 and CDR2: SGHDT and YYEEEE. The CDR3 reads CASSNTGQGKPYEQYF. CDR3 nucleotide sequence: TGTGCCAGCTCAAACACGGGGCAGGGTAAGCCCTACGAGCAGTACTTC.

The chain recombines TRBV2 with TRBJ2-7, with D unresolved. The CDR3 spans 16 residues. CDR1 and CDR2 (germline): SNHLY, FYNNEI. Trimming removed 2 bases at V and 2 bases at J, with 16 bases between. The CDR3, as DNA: TGTGCCAGCAGTGAAAGGGCAGGCAGCAGGCCCTACGAGCAGTACTTC. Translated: CASSERAGSRPYEQYF.

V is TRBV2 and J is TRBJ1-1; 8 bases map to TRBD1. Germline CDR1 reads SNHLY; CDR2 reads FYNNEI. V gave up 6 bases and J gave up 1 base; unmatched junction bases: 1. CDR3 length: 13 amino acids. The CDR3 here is CASSGQGNTEAFF. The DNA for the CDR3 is TGTGCCAGCAGCGGACAGGGGAACACTGAAGCTTTCTTT. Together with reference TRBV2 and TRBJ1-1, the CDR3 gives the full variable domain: EPEVTQTPSHQVTQMGQEVILRCVPISNHLYFYWYRQILGQKVEFLVSFYNNEISEKSEIFDDQFSVERPDGSNFTLKIRSTKLEDSAMYFCASSGQGNTEAFFGQGTRLTVV.

CDR3 residues: CASSEQGARQPQHF. CDR3 in DNA: TGTGCCAGCAGTGAACAGGGGGCGCGTCAGCCCCAGCATTTT. V gene TRBV2 combines with J gene TRBJ1-5; TRBD1 matches 8 bases. The CDR3 has 14 residues. From germline, CDR1 is SNHLY and CDR2 FYNNEI. The V and J ends lost 2 bases and 6 bases, in that order; junction bases with no gene match: 3.

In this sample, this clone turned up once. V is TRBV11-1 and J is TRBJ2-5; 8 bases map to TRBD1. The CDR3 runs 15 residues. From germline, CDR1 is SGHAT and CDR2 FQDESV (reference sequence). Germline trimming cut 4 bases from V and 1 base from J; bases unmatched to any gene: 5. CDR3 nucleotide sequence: TGTGCCAGCAGCTCCCGGACAGGGCCCCAAGAGACCCAGTACTTC. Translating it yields CASSSRTGPQETQYF.

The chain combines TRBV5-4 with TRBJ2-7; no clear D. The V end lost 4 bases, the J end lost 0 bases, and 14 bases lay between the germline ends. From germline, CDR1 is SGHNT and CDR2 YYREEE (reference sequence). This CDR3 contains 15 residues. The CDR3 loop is CASSPPRGSSYEQYF. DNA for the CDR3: TGTGCCAGCAGCCCGCCGCGAGGCAGCTCCTACGAGCAGTACTTC. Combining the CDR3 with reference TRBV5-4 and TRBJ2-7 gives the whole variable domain ETGVTQSPTHLIKTRGQQVTLRCSSQSGHNTVSWYQQALGQGPQFIFQYYREEENGRGNFPPRFSGLQFPNYSSELNVNALELDDSALYLCASSPPRGSSYEQYFGPGTRLTVT.

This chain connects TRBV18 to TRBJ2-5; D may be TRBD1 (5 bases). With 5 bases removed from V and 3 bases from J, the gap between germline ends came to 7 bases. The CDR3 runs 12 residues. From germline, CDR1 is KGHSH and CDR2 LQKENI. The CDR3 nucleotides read TGTGCCAGCTCAACAGGAGAAGAGACCCAGTACTTC. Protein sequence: CASSTGEETQYF.

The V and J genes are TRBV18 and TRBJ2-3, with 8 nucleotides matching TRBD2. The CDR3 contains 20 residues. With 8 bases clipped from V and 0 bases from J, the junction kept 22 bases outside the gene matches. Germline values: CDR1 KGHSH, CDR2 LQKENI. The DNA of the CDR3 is TGTGCCAGCCTAAAACCCCCGGGCCAAAGCGGGGGATCTAGCACAGATACGCAGTATTTT. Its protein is CASLKPPGQSGGSSTDTQYF.

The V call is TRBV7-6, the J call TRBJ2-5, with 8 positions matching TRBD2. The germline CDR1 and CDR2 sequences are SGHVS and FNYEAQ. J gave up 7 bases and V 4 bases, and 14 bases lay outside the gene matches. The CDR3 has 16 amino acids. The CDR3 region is CASSYSFSGADSTQYF. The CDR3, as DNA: TGTGCCAGCAGCTACTCTTTTAGCGGGGCTGATTCGACCCAGTACTTC.